A selection of T cell receptor beta chains follows, all from one sample in a study of CD8+ T cells in alopecia areata. Data came from immunoSEQ multiplex PCR; TCRdb stores just in-frame clones and leaves some out. The table has about 110,000 clones, roughly 55% seen once; the top ten hold 23%. Sequenced input: NKG2D-low CD8+ T cells sorted from blood. The receptors shown here come from a human donor with alopecia areata. Both conserved end residues are part of each CDR3. A D gene is named only where the DNA matches it firmly.

v_gene: TRBV7-6; j_gene: TRBJ2-7; d_gene: TRBD2; CDR3aa: CASSLGAGELHEQYF
v_gene: TRBV28; j_gene: TRBJ2-7; d_gene: TRBD1; CDR3aa: CASSYTGTGIYEQYF
v_gene: TRBV2; j_gene: TRBJ1-2; d_gene: .; CDR3aa: CATIRTDYGYTF
v_gene: TRBV5-6; j_gene: TRBJ2-1; d_gene: .; CDR3aa: CASSLAAASPFYNEQFF
v_gene: TRBV19; j_gene: TRBJ2-3; d_gene: TRBD2; CDR3aa: CASKTSGSTDTQYF
v_gene: TRBV7-9; j_gene: TRBJ1-1; d_gene: .; CDR3aa: CASSLTAMNTEAFF
v_gene: TRBV6-1; j_gene: TRBJ2-7; d_gene: .; CDR3aa: CASSEATQWGDSDLSYEQYF
v_gene: TRBV7-9; j_gene: TRBJ2-7; d_gene: .; CDR3aa: CASSLGGRNYEQYF
v_gene: TRBV29-1; j_gene: TRBJ1-2; d_gene: .; CDR3aa: CSVDTGRALYGYTF
v_gene: TRBV27; j_gene: TRBJ2-1; d_gene: .; CDR3aa: CASNTGWGSYNEQFF
v_gene: TRBV4-1; j_gene: TRBJ2-7; d_gene: .; CDR3aa: CASSQDPGSDEQYF
v_gene: TRBV27; j_gene: .; d_gene: TRBD2; CDR3aa: CASSLFAGAYEQYF
v_gene: TRBV13; j_gene: TRBJ2-4; d_gene: TRBD2; CDR3aa: CASSSRDYLNIQYF
v_gene: TRBV11-2; j_gene: TRBJ2-7; d_gene: .; CDR3aa: CASSSDPTGYEQYF
v_gene: TRBV15; j_gene: TRBJ2-7; d_gene: TRBD2; CDR3aa: CATSRDHRGISGRLYEQYF
v_gene: TRBV10-3; j_gene: TRBJ2-7; d_gene: TRBD2; CDR3aa: CAVGRADYEQYF
v_gene: TRBV9; j_gene: TRBJ1-5; d_gene: TRBD1; CDR3aa: CASSDRGSNQPQHF
v_gene: TRBV2; j_gene: TRBJ2-3; d_gene: TRBD2; CDR3aa: CASSGVAGGRTDTQYF
v_gene: TRBV27; j_gene: TRBJ2-7; d_gene: TRBD1; CDR3aa: CASSHQTGAYEQYF
v_gene: TRBV29-1; j_gene: TRBJ2-2; d_gene: TRBD2; CDR3aa: CSVELNGRDQELFF
v_gene: TRBV5-1; j_gene: TRBJ2-6; d_gene: TRBD1; CDR3aa: CASSLQGARLSGANVLTF
v_gene: TRBV29-1; j_gene: TRBJ2-5; d_gene: .; CDR3aa: CSVMGNWEQYF
v_gene: TRBV6-5; j_gene: TRBJ2-1; d_gene: TRBD2; CDR3aa: CASTPLGGGQFF
v_gene: TRBV11-2; j_gene: TRBJ1-1; d_gene: .; CDR3aa: CASSLGAATEAFF
v_gene: TRBV19; j_gene: TRBJ2-7; d_gene: .; CDR3aa: CASSPGTMSYEQYF
v_gene: TRBV19; j_gene: TRBJ2-7; d_gene: .; CDR3aa: CASAMGAGYEQYF
v_gene: TRBV10-3; j_gene: TRBJ2-5; d_gene: .; CDR3aa: CAISEGRYQETQYF
v_gene: TRBV4-1; j_gene: TRBJ2-7; d_gene: .; CDR3aa: CASSQDRGEQYF
v_gene: TRBV5-4; j_gene: TRBJ2-1; d_gene: .; CDR3aa: CASSLVGAQEQFF
v_gene: TRBV6-5; j_gene: TRBJ2-1; d_gene: .; CDR3aa: CASSYSIQVYEQFF
v_gene: TRBV19; j_gene: TRBJ2-1; d_gene: .; CDR3aa: CASMGNEQFF
v_gene: TRBV28; j_gene: TRBJ2-5; d_gene: .; CDR3aa: CASPYGETQYF
v_gene: TRBV13; j_gene: TRBJ2-7; d_gene: .; CDR3aa: CASSPPNRAEQYF
v_gene: TRBV5-6; j_gene: TRBJ1-3; d_gene: TRBD1; CDR3aa: CASSLVWDSSGNTIYF
v_gene: TRBV5-1; j_gene: TRBJ1-1; d_gene: .; CDR3aa: CASSPRDGLNTEAFF
v_gene: TRBV2; j_gene: TRBJ2-7; d_gene: TRBD1; CDR3aa: CASSELGQAYEQYF
v_gene: TRBV13; j_gene: TRBJ1-1; d_gene: TRBD1; CDR3aa: CASTHRDSEAFF
v_gene: TRBV7-9; j_gene: TRBJ2-5; d_gene: .; CDR3aa: CASSFRVETQYF
v_gene: TRBV4-1; j_gene: TRBJ2-5; d_gene: .; CDR3aa: CASSPPGETQYF
v_gene: TRBV5-4; j_gene: TRBJ2-3; d_gene: .; CDR3aa: CASSLYRGTDTQYF
v_gene: TRBV7-8; j_gene: TRBJ1-5; d_gene: .; CDR3aa: CASSFDGDNQPQHF
v_gene: TRBV2; j_gene: TRBJ1-1; d_gene: .; CDR3aa: CASSPLGVGDTEAFF
v_gene: TRBV7-9; j_gene: TRBJ2-2; d_gene: TRBD2; CDR3aa: CASSSPAASGLNTGELFF
v_gene: TRBV4-1; j_gene: TRBJ2-7; d_gene: .; CDR3aa: CASSQGGGDEQYF
v_gene: TRBV4-1; j_gene: TRBJ2-7; d_gene: .; CDR3aa: CASSQERIRTYEQYF
v_gene: TRBV18; j_gene: TRBJ1-2; d_gene: .; CDR3aa: CASSLYREYGYTF
v_gene: TRBV27; j_gene: TRBJ2-6; d_gene: TRBD2; CDR3aa: CASSFLGLAGSSGANVLTF
v_gene: TRBV25-1; j_gene: TRBJ2-7; d_gene: .; CDR3aa: CASSESMGAYEQYF
v_gene: TRBV2; j_gene: TRBJ2-2; d_gene: .; CDR3aa: CASITNTGELFF
v_gene: TRBV6-1; j_gene: TRBJ2-1; d_gene: .; CDR3aa: CASRSLGEFF
v_gene: TRBV7-2; j_gene: TRBJ1-1; d_gene: .; CDR3aa: CASSFTTGGYTEAFF
v_gene: TRBV7-9; j_gene: TRBJ2-7; d_gene: TRBD1; CDR3aa: CASSSPGTADEQYF
v_gene: TRBV6-5; j_gene: TRBJ2-1; d_gene: TRBD2; CDR3aa: CASSDSGRAKNEQFF
v_gene: TRBV27; j_gene: TRBJ2-1; d_gene: TRBD2; CDR3aa: CASSLRRESNYNEQFF
v_gene: TRBV11-2; j_gene: TRBJ2-1; d_gene: .; CDR3aa: CASSGLGTFYNEQFF
v_gene: TRBV7-8; j_gene: TRBJ2-6; d_gene: .; CDR3aa: CACEEGVVAGANVLTF
v_gene: TRBV28; j_gene: TRBJ2-7; d_gene: TRBD1; CDR3aa: CASSLPFTGDEQYF
v_gene: TRBV27; j_gene: TRBJ2-7; d_gene: .; CDR3aa: CASSRGSSYEQYF
v_gene: TRBV4-2; j_gene: TRBJ2-7; d_gene: .; CDR3aa: CASSQGLGVFYEQYF